This TCR beta chain was recorded in a study of T cells in Graves' hyperthyroidism and ophthalmopathy (dated by TCRdb to between 2018 and 2020). As for the study more broadly: Peripheral blood samples were taken at the time of initial diagnosis, prior to any treatment. After sampling, hyperthyroidism patients received methimazole starting at 30 mg daily, and ophthalmopathy patients received high-dose intravenous methylprednisolone. TCR V-J signatures able to tell the groups apart were searched for in a discovery cohort of around 95 patients, of whom 43 had Graves' ophthalmopathy and roughly 57 had stable Graves' hyperthyroidism. The paper reports TCR Vbeta CDR3 sequencing of 140 or so peripheral blood samples: some 44 ophthalmopathy, fewer than 80 hyperthyroidism and around 17 progressor patients. An independent validation cohort of around 19 hyperthyroidism patients and approximately 16 patients who later progressed to ophthalmopathy tested prospective prediction of ophthalmopathy. In about 6 Graves' hyperthyroidism patients, the study also compared T-cell repertoires from thyroid tissue with T-cell repertoires from blood. The 95 to 100 discovery patients were randomly divided into training and test sets at a 7:3 ratio.

The investigation overall reported the following: Sample size was not statistically predetermined, and investigators were not blinded to group allocation. In validation, progression to ophthalmopathy was predicted by the model with 70.59% sensitivity and around 76% specificity, a median of around 6.5 months before onset. Most expanded thyroid clonotypes (frequency above 0.001) were also detected in blood, suggesting blood repertoires may reflect thyroid immune responses. A model built on a 13 V-J signature distinguished ophthalmopathy from stable hyperthyroidism, reaching roughly 88% sensitivity and under 84% specificity in cross-validation and 80%/75% in testing.

The TCR beta CDR3 regions were amplified from the RNA transcripts. The TCR CDR3 was subjected to a first round of RT-PCR using the HTBI primer set and the Qiagen OneStep RT-PCR kit. Libraries were constructed in a second round of multiplex PCR, after which size selection and purification were carried out. Paired-end sequencing of the libraries was performed with 100 bp reads on an Illumina HiSeq2000. On the study's bioinformatics: SOAPnuke was used to process the raw data, removing reads that contained adapters or uncalled bases, had a mean Phred below 15, or lacked an exact match to the constant primer or identifier. COPE v1.2.5 was used to merge high-quality paired reads, and clonotypes were defined as unique nucleotide sequences. MiTCR v1.1 was used to align clonotypes to the IMGT TRBV, TRBD and TRBJ reference segments. Only V-J combinations with frequency above 0.0001, covering approximately 99% of repertoires, were analysed. The TCS score was defined as the ratio of F50 (clonal expansion) to E x V (chaos), calculated using BLOSUM62-based TCRdist between CDR3 peptides within each V-J. Welch's t-statistics and random forest reduced fewer than 550 V-J features to 10 to 15, which were used in a naive Bayes classifier (R e1071). The public reads were run again by TCRdb, first through fastp at Q25 and then through MiXCR, and only productive beta chains were kept. Every distinct CDR3 protein forms one entry, paired with its most common genes and DNA. The V and J calls shown here were made by TCRdb, not taken from the authors' results. In all, the sample holds about 370,000 distinct CDR3 sequences, and nearly 15% of those were seen once. The ten largest make up approximately 19% of the sample.

Reading from cysteine to phenylalanine, the CDR3 counts 15 amino acids. Only the CDR3 portion is preserved as DNA: 45 bases, with reading frame beginning at the first base. The junction shows trimming of 2 bases on V and 4 bases on J, plus 14 bases between the germline ends. The germline V gene encodes CDR1 LGHNA and CDR2 YNFKEQ. Ophthalmopathy patients had moderately to severely active disease, Clinical Activity Score of at least 3, NOSPECS grade of at least 4, and duration under 3 months. Exclusion was applied to patients with uncontrolled infections, other autoimmune diseases, pregnancy or lactation. Diagnoses were based on clinical symptoms, serum thyroxine and TRAb, thyroid ultrasound and orbital computed tomography. PBMCs were separated from about 10 ml of fresh peripheral blood using Ficoll-Paque density gradient centrifugation. Total RNA was extracted using Trizol reagent, and RNA quality was assessed on an Agilent 2100 Bioanalyzer.

In the case of this clonotype: Its target antigen remains unknown. Within one base of it there is no much larger clone, and no base qualities were kept.

Here the chain combines TRBV4-2 and TRBJ2-5, with no confidently assigned D gene. The TCR originated in a woman aged 55-75 years with Graves' ophthalmopathy. The sequenced material came from blood. The CDR3 region has the sequence CASSQTERKPETQYF. The nucleotide sequence is given as TGTGCCAGCAGCCAAACCGAGAGAAAACCAGAGACCCAGTACTTC.